A single sample is the source of the 22 T cell receptor beta chains below, sequenced in a study of T cell responses to AZD1222 COVID-19 vaccine. Assay: immunoSEQ multiplex PCR; the TCRdb copy retains only in-frame clones and omits some. The sample carries some 130,000 clones, 85% to 95% recorded once. The sample was peripheral blood, taken on day 0 of AZD1222 vaccination. The source of these receptors is an adult in good health.

This chain links TRBV4-1 with TRBJ1-1; D remains ambiguous. Germline CDR1 MGHRA, CDR2 YSYEKL. The V end was cut by 0 bases, the J end by 1 base, with 12 bases between. This CDR3 has 16 residues. The CDR3 nucleotides read TGCGCCAGCAGCCAAGAAGGTAACGGGTGGAACACTGAAGCTTTCTTT. Protein product: CASSQEGNGWNTEAFF.

The chain employs TRBV30 and TRBJ2-5, with a tentative D call TRBD2 (7 bases). The germline V and J ends were trimmed by 7 bases and 5 bases, with 11 bases remaining between them. CDR3 size: 11 residues. Germline lookup yields CDR1 GTSNPN and CDR2 SVGIG (reference sequence). The DNA for the CDR3 is TGTGCCTCACAGGGAGGGGAGACCCAGTACTTC. It yields the protein CASQGGETQYF.

The gene calls are TRBV9 and TRBJ2-7; D might be TRBD2 (6 bases). The CDR3 contains 13 residues. V lost 2 bases and J 7 bases, leaving 13 bases between the germline ends. Germline-derived CDR1 and CDR2 are SGDLS and YYNGEE. The CDR3 nucleotides read TGTGCCAGCAGCGTTGGGGGACTCAGGGAGCAGTACTTC. Translating gives CASSVGGLREQYF.

This rearrangement joins TRBV6-5 to TRBJ1-5; 8 positions agree with TRBD1. This CDR3 comprises 15 residues. Germline V gene data show CDR1 as MNHEY and CDR2 as SVGAGI. V shed 7 bases, J shed 5 bases, and the junction held 10 bases outside the gene matches. The CDR3 loop is CASNTRTGPYQPQHF. The CDR3 nucleotides are TGTGCCAGCAACACGAGGACAGGGCCCTATCAGCCCCAGCATTTT.

CDR3 nucleotides: TGCAGTGCCAGTCCAGAGGCGAATCAGCCCCAGCATTTT. Translation: CSASPEANQPQHF. This chain connects TRBV20-1 to TRBJ1-5; D gene unclear. The CDR3 is 13 residues long. CDR1 and CDR2 from the germline V gene are DFQATT and SNEGSKA (reference sequence). V was trimmed by 6 bases and J by 4 bases, leaving 13 bases between them.

The chain couples TRBV28 to TRBJ2-3; perhaps D is TRBD1 or TRBD2 (5 bases each). Deletions cut 7 bases from V and 2 bases from J, with 13 bases between. This CDR3 contains 14 residues. Germline V gene lookup returns CDR1 MDHEN and CDR2 SYDVKM. CDR3 DNA: TGTGCCAGCATTAAGCCAGGGACCACAGATACGCAGTATTTT. Its translation: CASIKPGTTDTQYF.

The chain has TRBV7-3 and TRBJ2-7; D gene ambiguous. The CDR3 length is 14 residues. The ends were cut back, 2 bases at V and 0 bases at J, with 8 bases in the middle. The germline V gene encodes CDR1 SGHTA and CDR2 FQGTGA. Here the CDR3 DNA reads TGTGCCAGCAGCTTAGGCCAGGCCTCCTACGAGCAGTACTTC. It codes for CASSLGQASYEQYF.

The chain carries TRBV2 and TRBJ1-5; 10 bases are shared with TRBD1. This CDR3 is 15 amino acids long. J lost 1 base, V lost 10 bases, and 7 bases had no gene match. CDR1 and CDR2 (germline): SNHLY, FYNNEI. CDR3 DNA: TGTGCCACAAGAGGGGGACAGGGGAGCAATCAGCCCCAGCATTTT. Residues: CATRGGQGSNQPQHF. Full variable domain (missing parts from reference TRBV2 and TRBJ1-5): EPEVTQTPSHQVTQMGQEVILRCVPISNHLYFYWYRQILGQKVEFLVSFYNNEISEKSEIFDDQFSVERPDGSNFTLKIRSTKLEDSAMYFCATRGGQGSNQPQHFGDGTRLSIL.

The chain combines TRBV5-1 with TRBJ2-3, with 8 bases lining up with TRBD2. V was clipped by 5 bases and J by 5 bases; unmatched bases: 7. The CDR3 runs to 14 residues. Per the germline V gene, CDR1 is SGHRS and CDR2 is YFSETQ. The CDR3 loop reads CASRPGLGEDTQYF. In DNA form, the CDR3 reads TGCGCCAGCAGGCCGGGACTAGGGGAAGATACGCAGTATTTT.

The chain has TRBV19 and TRBJ1-5; D gene ambiguous. The CDR3 is made up of 14 amino acids. Trimming cost V 7 bases and J 5 bases, with 15 bases left between them. CDR1 is LNHDA, CDR2 SQIVND, per germline (reference sequence). The CDR3 sequence is CASNKGLSDQPQHF. DNA for the CDR3: TGTGCCAGTAACAAGGGTTTAAGCGATCAGCCCCAGCATTTT.

This chain uses TRBV2 with TRBJ1-2, with D uncertain. Trimming removed 8 bases at V and 6 bases at J, with 19 bases between. Germline lookup yields CDR1 SNHLY and CDR2 FYNNEI. The CDR3 is 14 amino acids. CDR3 amino acids: CASSYSWKGNGYTF. CDR3 nucleotide sequence: TGTGCCAGCTCTTACTCTTGGAAAGGGAATGGCTACACCTTC.

The chain couples TRBV25-1 to TRBJ1-1; D unresolved. V lost 4 bases and J 1 base, leaving 4 bases between the germline ends. Germline V gives CDR1 MGHDK, CDR2 SYGVNS. The CDR3 contains 12 residues. The CDR3 sequence: CASSAGNTEAFF. The CDR3, as DNA: TGTGCCAGCAGTGCGGGGAACACTGAAGCTTTCTTT.

The chain employs TRBV7-2 and TRBJ2-2; tentative D call: TRBD2 (7 bases). The CDR3 consists of 16 residues. CDR1 is SGHTA, CDR2 FQGNSA, per germline. V lost 2 bases, J lost 5 bases, and 15 bases lay in between. The DNA of the CDR3 is TGTGCCAGCAGCTTACCGGGGGGAGGGGGGACCGGGGAGCTGTTTTTT. This codes for CASSLPGGGGTGELFF.

The DNA of the CDR3 is TGTGCCAGCAGCGCTGAGGGGGCGAGCAATCAGCCCCAGCATTTT. This encodes CASSAEGASNQPQHF. The J gene is TRBJ1-5, the V gene TRBV9, with 7 bases lining up with TRBD1. This CDR3 has 15 amino acids. CDR1 is SGDLS and CDR2 is YYNGEE in the germline V gene. Unmatched junction bases numbered 4, after V lost 3 bases and J lost 1 base.

The V call is TRBV2, the J call TRBJ2-2; 8 bases map to TRBD1. Germline trimming cut 6 bases from V and 3 bases from J; bases unmatched to any gene: 3. The germline gives CDR1 SNHLY, CDR2 FYNNEI. The CDR3 is 14 residues long. CDR3 in DNA: TGTGCCAGCAGACTGACAGGGGACACCGGGGAGCTGTTTTTT. Translation gives CASRLTGDTGELFF.

The chain recombines TRBV7-8 with TRBJ1-2; D gene uncertain. Trimming took off 2 bases at V and 6 bases at J, with 10 bases between the two ends. The CDR3 extends over 13 amino acids. Germline values: CDR1 SGHVS, CDR2 FQNEAQ. The CDR3 loop reads CASSLWERDGYTF. The CDR3 DNA reads TGTGCCAGCAGCTTATGGGAACGAGATGGCTACACCTTC. Filled out from reference TRBV7-8 and TRBJ1-2, the complete variable domain reads GAGVSQSPRYKVAKRGQDVALRCDPISGHVSLFWYQQALGQGPEFLTYFQNEAQLDKSGLPSDRFFAERPEGSVSTLKIQRTQQEDSAVYLCASSLWERDGYTFGSGTRLTVV.

This chain uses TRBV19 with TRBJ1-1; TRBD1 might be the D (6 bases). CDR3 length equals 14 residues. The germline V and J ends were trimmed by 4 bases and 1 base, with 10 bases remaining between them. CDR1 and CDR2 from the germline V gene are LNHDA and SQIVND (reference sequence). This chain's CDR3 is CASSTLTGNTEAFF. Written as DNA, the CDR3 is TGTGCCAGTAGTACCCTGACAGGGAACACTGAAGCTTTCTTT. The whole variable domain, filled in from reference TRBV19 and TRBJ1-1, reads DGGITQSPKYLFRKEGQNVTLSCEQNLNHDAMYWYRQDPGQGLRLIYYSQIVNDFQKGDIAEGYSVSREKKESFPLTVTSAQKNPTAFYLCASSTLTGNTEAFFGQGTRLTVV.

A few counts support this clone. V usage is TRBV29-1 and J usage is TRBJ2-4; tentatively, D is TRBD1 or TRBD2 (5 bases each). CDR1 is SQVTM, CDR2 ANQGSEA, per germline. This CDR3 spans 14 amino acids. Trimming removed 5 bases at V and 9 bases at J, with 20 bases between. The CDR3 here is CSVLQAVGAGIQYF. The CDR3 bases are TGCAGCGTTCTACAGGCTGTAGGGGCGGGCATTCAGTACTTC.

The chain employs TRBV9 and TRBJ2-3, with D unresolved. Per the germline V gene, CDR1 is SGDLS and CDR2 is YYNGEE. V was trimmed by 6 bases and J by 1 base, leaving 9 bases between them. The CDR3 is 13 residues long. The DNA for the CDR3 is TGTGCCAGCACCCCACTACGCACAGATACGCAGTATTTT. It encodes CASTPLRTDTQYF.

The chain links TRBV4-1 to TRBJ1-4; D gene uncertain. CDR3 length: 14 residues. V was pared by 0 bases and J by 4 bases, with 6 bases between. CDR1 MGHRA and CDR2 YSYEKL come from the germline V gene. DNA for the CDR3: TGCGCCAGCAGCCAAGAAGGCCGTAATGAAAAACTGTTTTTT. Translation: CASSQEGRNEKLFF.

Worth noting for this clone: One junction end does not reproduce the germline sequence, and a read error may be involved. This chain joins TRBV29-1 and TRBJ1-1; TRBD1 aligns across 10 bases. Germline CDR1 reads SQVTM; CDR2 reads ANQGSEA. CDR3 size: 12 residues. This chain's CDR3 is CSVTTSGTGEGF. CDR3 coding DNA: TGCAGCGTAACAACTTCCGGGACAGGGGAAGGATTT.

The chain carries TRBV18 and TRBJ2-1, with a tentative D call TRBD2 (5 bases). The V end was cut by 3 bases, the J end by 6 bases, with 12 bases between. Germline V gene sequence: CDR1 KGHSH, CDR2 LQKENI. The CDR3 has 14 amino acids. The CDR3 reads CASSPPSGFNEQFF. CDR3 in DNA: TGTGCCAGCTCACCGCCAAGCGGATTCAATGAGCAGTTCTTC.